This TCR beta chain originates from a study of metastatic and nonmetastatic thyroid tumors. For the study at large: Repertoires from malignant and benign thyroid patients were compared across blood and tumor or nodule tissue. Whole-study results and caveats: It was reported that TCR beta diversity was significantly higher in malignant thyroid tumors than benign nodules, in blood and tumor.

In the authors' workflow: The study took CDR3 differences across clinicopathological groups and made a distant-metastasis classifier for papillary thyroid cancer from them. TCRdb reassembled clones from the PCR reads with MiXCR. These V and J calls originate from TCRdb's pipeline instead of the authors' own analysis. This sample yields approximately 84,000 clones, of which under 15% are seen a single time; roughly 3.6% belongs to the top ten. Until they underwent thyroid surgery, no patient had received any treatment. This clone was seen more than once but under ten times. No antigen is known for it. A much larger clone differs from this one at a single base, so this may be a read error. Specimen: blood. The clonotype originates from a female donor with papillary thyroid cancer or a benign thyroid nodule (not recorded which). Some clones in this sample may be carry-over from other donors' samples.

CDR3: CSARTSQGVRGDTQYF. Here the CDR3 DNA reads TGCAGTGCTAGAACCTCACAGGGGGTGCGGGGAGATACGCAGTATTTT. The chain employs TRBV20-1 and TRBJ2-3; 8 bases are a match to TRBD1. Germline V gene lookup returns CDR1 DFQATT and CDR2 SNEGSKA (reference sequence). Trimming took 2 bases from V and 5 from J; bases not matched to a gene: 12. The CDR3 contains 16 residues.